This T cell receptor beta chain comes out of a study of blood T cell repertoires in COVID-19. Study-level information: T cells, B-cell-depleted T cells, or PBMCs provided the cDNA or gDNA that served as material.

Repertoires were generated with immunoSEQ multiplex PCR, while TCRdb's copy carries only in-frame clones and drops some. The data contain over 250,000 clones, 65% to 90% of them singletons. Germline lookup yields CDR1 MDHEN and CDR2 SYDVKM. The CDR3 runs 16 residues. Trimming took off 2 bases at V and 8 bases at J, with 21 bases between the two ends. The receptor was isolated from a man in his fifties or sixties with active or convalescent COVID-19. Specimen: peripheral blood. The rearrangement links TRBV28 to TRBJ1-2; perhaps TRBD1 as D (5 bases). The CDR3 nucleotides are TGTGCCAGCAGTTTACCGGGTCGGTGGGGGGTTGGGGGCTACACCTTC. Its protein is CASSLPGRWGVGGYTF.